Presented here are 25 T cell receptor beta chains from one specimen sequenced in a study of blood T cell repertoires in COVID-19. Generated by immunoSEQ multiplex PCR, the TCRdb table keeps only in-frame clones and is missing some. The data hold roughly 36,000 clones, with approximately 96% observed a single time. Sample: peripheral blood. These receptors originate from a human donor with active COVID-19. The donor label of this sample is uncertain.

The J gene is TRBJ2-3, the V gene TRBV12-3 or TRBV12-4; D is possibly TRBD1 (6 bases). CDR3 length: 12 amino acids. The germline V and J ends were trimmed by 6 bases and 4 bases, with 8 bases remaining between them. DNA of the CDR3: TGTGCCAGCAGGGGGGCGGCAGATACGCAGTATTTT. It is translated as CASRGAADTQYF.

The rearrangement uses TRBV5-4 and TRBJ1-2; TRBD1 aligns across 7 bases. This CDR3 comprises 13 residues. In germline, CDR1 is SGHNT, CDR2 YYREEE (reference sequence). Losses at the gene ends were 5 bases for V and 5 bases for J; bases not matched to a gene: 6. The CDR3 bases are TGTGCCAGCAGGGTGACAGGGTCTTATGGCTACACCTTC. Translation: CASRVTGSYGYTF.

The V call is TRBV5-1, the J call TRBJ2-7; 7 bases align to TRBD1. CDR1 and CDR2 from the germline V gene are SGHRS and YFSETQ. The junction had 10 bases not matched to a gene; V was cut back by 4 bases and J by 3 bases. The CDR3 loop spans 15 amino acids. CDR3 nucleotides: TGCGCCAGCAGCATCAGGGACAGCCCCGTCTACGAGCAGTACTTC. This sequence encodes CASSIRDSPVYEQYF.

The genes are TRBV4-1 and TRBJ2-5; D is perhaps TRBD1 (7 bases). The V gene's germline CDR1 is MGHRA and CDR2 YSYEKL. V lost 4 bases to trimming and J lost 4 bases, with 16 bases between them. This CDR3 is built from 15 residues. The CDR3, as DNA: TGCGCCAGCAGCCGGACGACAGGGAGGAGAGAGACCCAGTACTTC. It specifies CASSRTTGRRETQYF.

This chain uses TRBV3-1 (or the pseudogene TRBV3-2) with TRBJ1-5, with D perhaps TRBD1 (6 bases). CDR3 size: 14 residues. The V gene lost 1 base and the J gene lost 2 bases, with 6 bases spanning the gap. Germline V gene sequence: CDR1 LGHDT, CDR2 YNNKEL (reference sequence). The CDR3 DNA follows: TGTGCCAGCAGCCAAGCAGGGGGCAATCAGCCCCAGCATTTT. Protein sequence: CASSQAGGNQPQHF.

This chain links TRBV11-3 with TRBJ1-5; D is unclear. V dropped 4 bases and J dropped 0 bases, with 25 bases sitting between them. The CDR3 consists of 20 residues. The germline V gene encodes CDR1 SGHNT and CDR2 YENEEA. This CDR3 is CASSCLGLRHIPNSNQPQHF. DNA of the CDR3: TGTGCCAGCAGCTGTTTGGGCCTGCGACACATTCCCAATAGCAATCAGCCCCAGCATTTT.

The J gene is TRBJ2-1, the V gene TRBV29-1; 12 positions match TRBD1. This CDR3 contains 14 residues. Germline V gene lookup returns CDR1 SQVTM and CDR2 ANQGSEA. Trimming removed 7 bases from V and 7 bases from J; junction bases left unmatched: 8. CDR3 sequence: CSADRDRGQNEQFF. In DNA, the CDR3 is TGCAGCGCTGACCGGGACAGGGGGCAGAATGAGCAGTTCTTC.

J is TRBJ2-1 and V is TRBV18; 9 bases fit TRBD1. The CDR3 totals 17 residues. Trimming at V came to 3 bases and at J to 3 bases, leaving 9 bases not matched to a gene. Looked up from germline, CDR1 is KGHSH and CDR2 is LQKENI. The CDR3, as DNA: TGTGCCAGCTCACCGGTACCGGGGACAGGGTACTACAATGAGCAGTTCTTC. It encodes CASSPVPGTGYYNEQFF.

V usage is TRBV27 and J usage is TRBJ2-7; 7 nucleotides match TRBD2. Germline CDR1 and CDR2: MNHEY and SMNVEV (reference sequence). The CDR3 has 15 amino acids. The J segment lost 3 bases and the V segment lost 3 bases, leaving 8 bases of the junction unmatched. CDR3 nucleotides: TGTGCCAGCAGTTTGGTTCCCGGGAGGAGCTACGAGCAGTACTTC. It yields the protein CASSLVPGRSYEQYF.

V usage is TRBV4-3 and J usage is TRBJ1-6, with 9 bases fitting TRBD1. CDR3 size: 20 residues. CDR1 LGHNA and CDR2 YSLEER come from the germline V gene. V was pared by 0 bases and J by 3 bases, with 12 bases of the junction left unmatched. The CDR3 DNA reads TGCGCCAGCAGCCAAGACGCCGGGACAGGGCGGTCCCACTATAATTCACCCCTCCACTTT. Its protein product is CASSQDAGTGRSHYNSPLHF.

The rearrangement links TRBV18 to TRBJ1-3; D is possibly TRBD1 (5 bases). The V end lost 0 bases, the J end lost 0 bases, and 9 bases lay between the germline ends. Germline CDR1 reads KGHSH; CDR2 reads LQKENI. The CDR3 runs to 16 residues. The CDR3 region is CASSPPQGYSGNTIYF. Here the CDR3 DNA reads TGTGCCAGCTCACCACCCCAGGGATACTCTGGAAACACCATATATTTT. Drawing the rest from reference TRBV18 and TRBJ1-3, the complete variable domain is NAGVMQNPRHLVRRRGQEARLRCSPMKGHSHVYWYRQLPEEGLKFMVYLQKENIIDESGMPKERFSAEFPKEGPSILRIQQVVRGDSAAYFCASSPPQGYSGNTIYFGEGSWLTVV.

This chain joins TRBV18 and TRBJ2-5; no reliable D call. Germline CDR1 KGHSH, CDR2 LQKENI. Between the trimmed V and J ends, which lost 3 bases and 4 bases, there was a span of 3 bases. This CDR3 has 11 amino acids. The CDR3 is CASSPGETQYF. The CDR3 bases are TGTGCCAGCTCACCCGGAGAGACCCAGTACTTC.

V and J are TRBV28 and TRBJ1-4; D might be TRBD1 (6 bases). The CDR3 has 12 residues. V was cut by 5 bases and J by 5 bases, with 6 bases left in between. The V gene's germline CDR1 is MDHEN and CDR2 SYDVKM. The DNA of the CDR3 is TGTGCCAGCAGTCAGGGGAATGAAAAACTGTTTTTT. Residues: CASSQGNEKLFF.

The chain has TRBV4-3 and TRBJ2-1; 7 positions match TRBD2. The CDR3 loop spans 16 amino acids. CDR1 is LGHNA, CDR2 YSLEER, per germline. Losses at the gene ends were 3 bases for V and 2 bases for J; bases not matched to a gene: 7. CDR3 protein: CASSQQVGGTYNEQFF. As DNA, the CDR3 is TGCGCCAGCAGCCAGCAGGTCGGGGGGACCTACAATGAGCAGTTCTTC.

The chain is built from TRBV6-5 and TRBJ1-2; 8 bases match TRBD1. Germline-derived CDR1 and CDR2 are MNHEY and SVGAGI. The CDR3 covers 14 residues. V was clipped by 6 bases and J by 6 bases; unmatched bases: 9. The CDR3 loop reads CASRETGALDGYTF. CDR3 DNA: TGTGCCAGCAGGGAGACAGGGGCTCTTGATGGCTACACCTTC.

The rearrangement uses TRBV6-5 and TRBJ2-1, with 8 bases fitting TRBD1. CDR3 size: 14 residues. Germline lookup yields CDR1 MNHEY and CDR2 SVGAGI. The junction had 8 bases not matched to a gene; V was cut back by 11 bases and J by 2 bases. CDR3 bases: TGTGCCGGACAAACAGGGGGAGCCTACAATGAGCAGTTCTTC. Amino acid sequence: CAGQTGGAYNEQFF.

J is TRBJ2-2 and V is TRBV9; TRBD1 is a possible D gene (6 bases). Germline-derived CDR1 and CDR2 are SGDLS and YYNGEE. V lost 0 bases and J 7 bases, leaving 10 bases between the germline ends. The CDR3 is made up of 14 amino acids. Written as DNA, the CDR3 is TGTGCCAGCAGCGTAGGTCTAGGGGGCGGGGAGCTGTTTTTT. Amino acid sequence: CASSVGLGGGELFF.

The CDR3 DNA follows: TGTGCCAGCAGTTTAGCAGATAAACGCACAGATACGCAGTATTTT. Translating gives CASSLADKRTDTQYF. The rearrangement links TRBV28 to TRBJ2-3; D is undetermined. V was clipped by 2 bases and J by 1 base, with 10 bases between them. The CDR3 has 15 residues. Germline CDR1 MDHEN, CDR2 SYDVKM.

V is TRBV3-1 (or the pseudogene TRBV3-2) and J is TRBJ2-1; D ambiguous. With 1 base removed from V and 0 bases from J, the gap between germline ends came to 13 bases. This CDR3 comprises 17 residues. Germline assignment: CDR1 LGHDT and CDR2 YNNKEL (reference sequence). The CDR3 region has the DNA TGTGCCAGCAGCCAAGCTTTACCGGCTAGCTCCTACAATGAGCAGTTCTTC. As protein: CASSQALPASSYNEQFF.

This clone showed up just a few times. V usage is TRBV24-1 and J usage is TRBJ1-2, with 7 positions matching TRBD1. Losses at the gene ends were 3 bases for V and 3 bases for J; bases not matched to a gene: 3. The germline gives CDR1 KGHDR, CDR2 SFDVKD. The CDR3 covers 14 residues. The CDR3 bases are TGTGCCACCAGTGATCGGGACAGAGACTATGGCTACACCTTC. Translating gives CATSDRDRDYGYTF.

Note on this clone: The junction and the germline gene differ at one end; a read error may be behind it. This rearrangement joins TRBV5-5 to TRBJ1-1; D might be TRBD1 (5 bases). The CDR3 has 15 amino acids. Germline V gene sequence: CDR1 SGHKS, CDR2 YYEKEE (reference sequence). The DNA for the CDR3 is TGTGCCAGCCGCTTACTGTCGACAGTAAACGCTGAAGCTTTCTTT. It encodes CASRLLSTVNAEAFF.

The rearrangement uses TRBV5-1 and TRBJ1-1, with D maybe TRBD1 (5 bases). CDR1 is SGHRS, CDR2 YFSETQ, per germline. The CDR3 contains 14 residues. V lost 1 base to trimming and J lost 4 bases, with 11 bases between them. CDR3 residues: CASSLSRGGTEAFF. In DNA, the CDR3 is TGCGCCAGCAGCTTGTCCCGGGGGGGCACTGAAGCTTTCTTT.

This chain links TRBV19 with TRBJ2-7; 13 bases fit TRBD2. CDR3 length: 18 amino acids. Germline assignment: CDR1 LNHDA and CDR2 SQIVND (reference sequence). With V trimmed by 3 bases and J by 2 bases, 10 bases remained unmatched. Written as DNA, the CDR3 is TGTGCCAGTAGTATGGGCACCCGGACTAGCGGGAGCCCCTACGAGCAGTACTTC. Translation: CASSMGTRTSGSPYEQYF.

This clone was found once. V is TRBV5-1 and J is TRBJ2-1; D possibly corresponds to TRBD1 (7 bases). Trimming pared 3 bases from V and 1 base from J, leaving 11 bases between. Germline V CDR1 and CDR2: SGHRS, YFSETQ. The CDR3 runs 15 residues. The chain's CDR3 is CASSSQGGSYNEQFF. The DNA for the CDR3 is TGCGCCAGCAGCTCTCAGGGGGGATCCTACAATGAGCAGTTCTTC.

This clone is labeled medium-sized. The chain has TRBV7-9 and TRBJ2-7; weak D call: TRBD1 (5 bases). The V gene lost 1 base and the J gene lost 2 bases, with 12 bases spanning the gap. The CDR3 sequence is 15 residues long. Germline-derived CDR1 and CDR2 are SEHNR and FQNEAQ (reference sequence). This CDR3 reads CASSLGGQAAYEQYF. The CDR3 coding sequence is TGTGCCAGCAGCTTAGGGGGCCAGGCCGCCTACGAGCAGTACTTC.